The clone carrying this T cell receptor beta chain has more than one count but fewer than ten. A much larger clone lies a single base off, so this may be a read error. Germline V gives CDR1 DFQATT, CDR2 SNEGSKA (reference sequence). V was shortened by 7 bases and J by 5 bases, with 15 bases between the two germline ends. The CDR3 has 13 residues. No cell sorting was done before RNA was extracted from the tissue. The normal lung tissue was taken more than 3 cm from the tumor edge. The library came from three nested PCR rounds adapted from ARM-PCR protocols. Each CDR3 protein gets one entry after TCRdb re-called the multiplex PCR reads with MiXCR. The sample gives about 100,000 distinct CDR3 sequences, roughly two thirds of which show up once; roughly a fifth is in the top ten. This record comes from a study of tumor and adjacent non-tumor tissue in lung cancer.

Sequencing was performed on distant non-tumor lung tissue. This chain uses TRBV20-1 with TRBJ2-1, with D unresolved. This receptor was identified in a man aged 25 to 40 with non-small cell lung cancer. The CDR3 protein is CSVIRTIDNEQFF. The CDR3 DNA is TGCAGTGTTATTCGGACCATAGACAATGAGCAGTTCTTC.